A selection of T cell receptor beta chains follows, all from one sample in a study of control samples from healthy donors and cancer patients. Data came from immunoSEQ multiplex PCR; TCRdb stores just in-frame clones and leaves some out. The data show about 120,000 clones, approximately 90% seen once. The sample comprised blood. The source of these receptors is a woman in her sixties or seventies in good health. CDR3s include the opening cysteine and the closing phenylalanine or tryptophan. The order of the fields is clone size, J gene, D gene, V gene, CDR3 protein, CDR3 DNA. The D gene is left open where the match is weak. The listing skips clone size in some rows; elsewhere it reads once, few, many or a size class.

.,TRBJ2-3,.,TRBV7-2,CASSPWGAGGDTQYF,TGTGCCAGCAGCCCCTGGGGGGCCGGGGGAGATACGCAGTATTTT
.,TRBJ2-4,.,TRBV9,CASSDEGAIQYF,TGTGCCAGCAGCGACGAAGGTGCCATTCAGTACTTC
.,TRBJ1-5,.,TRBV5-8,CASSRAWVGSNQPQHF,TGTGCCAGCAGCCGGGCATGGGTGGGAAGCAATCAGCCCCAGCATTTT
.,TRBJ1-4,TRBD1,TRBV5-8,CASSFQGEEEKLFF,TGTGCCAGCAGCTTTCAGGGGGAAGAAGAAAAACTGTTTTTT
.,TRBJ2-3,TRBD1,TRBV5-1,CASSPAQGAADTQYF,TGCGCCAGCAGCCCAGCACAGGGGGCGGCAGATACGCAGTATTTT
.,TRBJ1-1,.,TRBV7-9,CASRLGNTEAFF,TGTGCCAGCAGGTTGGGCAACACTGAAGCTTTCTTT
once,TRBJ1-4,.,TRBV12-3/TRBV12-4,CASSLAEGEKLFF,TGTGCCAGCAGTTTAGCGGAGGGTGAAAAACTGTTTTTT
.,TRBJ1-5,.,TRBV12-3/TRBV12-4,CASSLTGQPQHF,TGTGCCAGCAGTTTAACCGGTCAGCCCCAGCATTTT
.,TRBJ2-3,TRBD2,TRBV6-6,CASRTSGGAIDTQYF,TGTGCCAGCAGAACTAGCGGGGGGGCCATAGATACGCAGTATTTT
.,TRBJ2-5,TRBD1,TRBV3-1/TRBV3-2,CASSRTGGPYNRAQYF,TGTGCCAGCAGCCGGACAGGGGGCCCCTACAATCGGGCCCAGTACTTC
.,TRBJ2-2,TRBD1,TRBV2,CASGSQGTGELFF,TGTGCCAGCGGATCACAGGGGACCGGGGAGCTGTTTTTT
.,TRBJ1-5,.,TRBV29-1,CSVGGGPNQPQHF,TGCAGCGTTGGGGGGGGGCCGAATCAGCCCCAGCATTTT
.,TRBJ1-1,TRBD1,TRBV5-1,CASSSRTGGAYTEAFF,TGCGCCAGCAGCTCGAGGACAGGGGGCGCGTACACTGAAGCTTTCTTT
.,TRBJ2-2,TRBD1,TRBV7-8,CASSLASRGRTGELFF,TGTGCCAGCAGCTTAGCAAGCAGGGGGCGAACCGGGGAGCTGTTTTTT
.,TRBJ1-1,.,TRBV7-2,CASSLAVLRWGRTEAFF,TGTGCCAGCAGCTTAGCGGTCCTAAGGTGGGGGAGAACTGAAGCTTTCTTT
.,TRBJ1-3,.,TRBV2,CASTPVPSGNTIYF,TGTGCCAGCACCCCCGTCCCCTCTGGAAACACCATATATTTT
.,TRBJ2-5,TRBD2,TRBV7-2,CASSLFWRGGAETQYF,TGTGCCAGCAGCTTATTTTGGCGGGGGGGCGCAGAGACCCAGTACTTC
.,TRBJ2-3,.,TRBV25-1,CAGSPSGEGTDTQYF,TGTGCCGGCAGTCCTTCGGGGGAAGGAACAGATACGCAGTATTTT
large,TRBJ1-1,TRBD1,TRBV2,CASSTTGRNTEAFF,TGTGCCAGCAGCACGACAGGGCGGAACACTGAAGCTTTCTTT
once,TRBJ2-5,.,TRBV3-1/TRBV3-2,CASSTRGRNQETQYF,TGTGCCAGCAGCACAAGGGGACGGAATCAAGAGACCCAGTACTTC